What follows is one T cell receptor beta chain and its context. Its cognate antigen has yet to be identified. Nothing much larger sits one base from this clone, and base qualities are not available. This sample was taken from a study of technical replicates of blood from a handful of donors (dated by TCRdb to between 2016 and 2019). Libraries were constructed by the immunoSEQ multiplex PCR assay. This is the immuneACCESS table as TCRdb keeps it, with only in-frame sequences that have V and J called. A part of the clones is gone; compared with another copy, unresolved V genes explain less than half, and the rest is unexplained. The table for this sample lists about 70,000 clones; about 94% of them were counted only once. The ten largest clones represent about 0.4% of the sample. The germline ends are 7 bases apart after V is trimmed by 1 base and J by 0 bases. Spanning cysteine to phenylalanine, the CDR3 consists of 14 amino acids. The CDR3 DNA has 42 bases and is translated from base 1. CDR1 is given as MNHEY and CDR2 as SMNVEV, both from the germline V gene (reference sequence).

This clonotype was sampled from a human donor in good health. Recombination linked TRBV27 to TRBJ2-7; 6 matching bases give a weak D call of TRBD2. The material sequenced was T cells isolated from PBMCs. The DNA reads as follows: TGTGCCAGCAGTTTATACGGGAGCTCCTACGAGCAGTACTTC. This yields the protein CASSLYGSSYEQYF.